This T cell receptor beta chain was sequenced for a study of OX40 agonist ivuxolimab in advanced cancers. About the study: Every 2 weeks, patients received ivuxolimab intravenously, dosed at 0.01 to 10 mg/kg. Patients with prior anti-PD-1, anti-PD-L1 or anti-CTLA-4 therapy were eligible; 40% had some.

V was shortened by 0 bases and J by 13 bases, with 15 bases between the two germline ends. In germline, CDR1 is MGHRA, CDR2 YSYEKL. The CDR3 loop spans 13 amino acids. Broader study findings: Low clonal expansion, among the lowest seen, marked partial responders at 0.1-3.0 mg/kg.

About this clone itself: What it recognizes is unknown.

Only in-frame clones appear in the TCRdb table, and some are missing; sequencing was by immunoSEQ multiplex PCR. This table holds just under 20,000 clones, around 83% found once. Material: CD4+ or CD8+ T cells sorted from blood, obtained in a trial of the OX40 agonist ivuxolimab. The sequence came from an adult with an advanced solid tumor such as melanoma, head and neck, liver or kidney cancer. This sequence joins TRBV4-1 and TRBJ1-1; D gene ambiguous. The CDR3 nucleotides are TGCGCCAGCAGCCAAGAGGGGAGGGTCTCAGGTTTCTTT. Its protein is CASSQEGRVSGFF.